Listed here are 12 T cell receptor beta chains from one sample, sequenced in a study of T-cell memory formation after mild COVID-19. MiXCR, applied by TCRdb to the 5' RACE reads, yields one record per CDR3 protein. The data contain approximately 110,000 distinct CDR3 sequences, 20% to 25% of them singletons. What was sequenced was PBMCs or a T cell subset sorted from them (not recorded which). The receptor source for this set is a man between 18 and 35 years old who had mild COVID-19 (a few samples of this study predate the infection). Cell type and time point are not known.

The rearrangement uses TRBV29-1 and TRBJ2-3; the match to TRBD1 covers 10 bases. V lost 0 bases to trimming and J lost 6 bases; unmatched junction nucleotides: 9. The germline gives CDR1 SQVTM, CDR2 ANQGSEA. This CDR3 region has 16 residues. The CDR3 DNA sequence: TGCAGCGTTGAAGATTCTCGACAGGGGGCTGGGGATACGCAGTATTTT. It specifies CSVEDSRQGAGDTQYF.

The rearrangement links TRBV4-3 to TRBJ2-7, with TRBD1 matching 8 bases. V lost 0 bases and J lost 2; bases outside the gene matches: 6. The CDR3 sequence is 16 residues long. Germline V gene sequence: CDR1 LGHNA, CDR2 YSLEER. The CDR3 loop reads CASSQDGTDRAYEQYF. In nucleotides, the CDR3 is TGCGCCAGCAGCCAAGATGGTACGGACAGGGCCTACGAGCAGTACTTC.

Only a few counts were recorded for this clonotype. The CDR3 nucleotides are TGTGCCAGCAGTTATGTGCGGGGGGGAAACAATGAGCAGTTCTTC. Translated: CASSYVRGGNNEQFF. The V call is TRBV6-2 or TRBV6-3, the J call TRBJ2-1; 9 nucleotides agree with TRBD2. This CDR3 region has 15 residues. V shed 3 bases and J 5 bases; nucleotides not matched to a gene: 5. Germline CDR1 MNHEY, CDR2 SVGEGT.

The chain carries TRBV4-3 and TRBJ1-1; D remains unclear. This CDR3 comprises 14 residues. V shed 0 bases and J shed 0 bases, with 5 bases lying between them. CDR1 is LGHNA and CDR2 is YSLEER in the germline V gene. CDR3 sequence: CASSQDSMNTEAFF. As DNA, the CDR3 is TGCGCCAGCAGCCAAGACAGTATGAACACTGAAGCTTTCTTT.

This clonotype was counted once. The V and J genes are TRBV4-1 and TRBJ1-1; no reliable D call. Trimming took 3 bases from V and 0 from J, leaving 14 bases between them. CDR3 size: 16 residues. Germline values: CDR1 MGHRA, CDR2 YSYEKL. As DNA, the CDR3 is TGCGCCAGCAGCCACCAGATTGTATCCATGAACACTGAAGCTTTCTTT. Protein sequence: CASSHQIVSMNTEAFF.

This clonotype showed up just a few times. The rearrangement uses TRBV5-8 and TRBJ2-1; D possibly matches TRBD1 or TRBD2 (6 bases each). CDR1 is SGHTS and CDR2 is YDEGEE in the germline V gene. CDR3 size: 14 residues. V lost 2 bases, J lost 7 bases, and 13 bases lay in between. The CDR3 region is CASSFPGAENEQFF. As DNA, the CDR3 is TGTGCCAGCAGCTTTCCGGGGGCGGAGAATGAGCAGTTCTTC.

The gene calls are TRBV5-5 and TRBJ2-7; maybe TRBD2 (7 bases). The CDR3 extends over 16 amino acids. The V and J ends lost 0 bases and 3 bases respectively, with 16 bases between them. CDR1 and CDR2 (germline): SGHKS, YYEKEE (reference sequence). CDR3 region: CASSLVGGLANYEQYF. As DNA, the CDR3 is TGTGCCAGCAGCTTGGTGGGGGGGCTAGCCAACTACGAGCAGTACTTC. Looking up the rest from reference TRBV5-5 and TRBJ2-7 gives the full variable domain: DAGVTQSPTHLIKTRGQQVTLRCSPISGHKSVSWYQQVLGQGPQFIFQYYEKEERGRGNFPDRFSARQFPNYSSELNVNALLLGDSALYLCASSLVGGLANYEQYFGPGTRLTVT.

The table lists this clonotype with a few counts. V and J are TRBV4-3 and TRBJ1-3; D gene uncertain. This CDR3 comprises 12 residues. From germline, CDR1 is LGHNA and CDR2 YSLEER. The V end lost 4 bases, the J end lost 10 bases, and 11 bases lay between the germline ends. CDR3 nucleotide sequence: TGCGCCAGCAGCCCTTCAGGATCAACCATATATTTT. It yields the protein CASSPSGSTIYF.

The V and J genes are TRBV5-1 and TRBJ1-1, with D possibly being TRBD1 (5 bases). The ends were cut back, 1 base at V and 5 bases at J, with 9 bases in the middle. Germline V lookup: CDR1 SGHRS, CDR2 YFSETQ. The CDR3 is 13 residues long. CDR3 coding DNA: TGCGCCAGCAGCTTGACAGGAATAACTGAAGCTTTCTTT. It specifies CASSLTGITEAFF. The full variable domain, in which reference TRBV5-1 and TRBJ1-1 provide the parts outside the CDR3, is KAGVTQTPRYLIKTRGQQVTLSCSPISGHRSVSWYQQTPGQGLQFLFEYFSETQRNKGNFPGRFSGRQFSNSRSEMNVSTLELGDSALYLCASSLTGITEAFFGQGTRLTVV.

CDR3 coding DNA: TGCGCCAGCAGCCAATCGGGGAACGGGCCCTACGAGCAGTACTTC. Translation: CASSQSGNGPYEQYF. The chain recombines TRBV4-3 with TRBJ2-7; possibly TRBD2 for D (5 bases). With 2 bases removed from V and 2 bases from J, the gap between germline ends came to 13 bases. The CDR3 contains 15 residues. The germline gives CDR1 LGHNA, CDR2 YSLEER.

This chain connects TRBV20-1 to TRBJ2-5, with D maybe TRBD1 (6 bases). Germline CDR1 is DFQATT and CDR2 is SNEGSKA (reference sequence). The CDR3 length is 14 residues. Deletions cut 3 bases from V and 5 bases from J, with 16 bases between. CDR3 amino acids: CSARSQGLRETQYF. DNA for the CDR3: TGCAGTGCTAGGAGTCAGGGGTTGAGGGAGACCCAGTACTTC.

The chain has TRBV11-2 and TRBJ1-4; D remains ambiguous. V lost 4 bases to trimming and J lost 7 bases, with 16 bases between them. Germline CDR1 is SGHAT and CDR2 is FQNNGV. The CDR3 sequence is 15 residues long. CDR3 nucleotide sequence: TGTGCCAGCAGCTCCACGGCCGGGATAGGTGAAAAACTGTTTTTT. Its translation is CASSSTAGIGEKLFF.